This T cell receptor beta chain appears in the sequencing data of a study of monozygotic twins with inflammatory bowel disease. No DNA is given; TCRdb re-called the 5' RACE reads and lists each CDR3 protein once. The table lists roughly 200,000 distinct CDR3 sequences. CDR1 and CDR2 (germline): KGHDR, SFDVKD. The CDR3 is made up of 13 amino acids. Sequencing was done on a sample of blood. J is TRBJ2-2 and V is TRBV24-1. This sequence was found in a human donor with ulcerative colitis or Crohn's disease, or a healthy co-twin of an affected twin (not recorded which). Here the CDR3 reads CATSSSNTGELFF.